This T cell receptor (beta chain) derives from a study of blood T cell repertoires in COVID-19. For the study at large: The cDNA or gDNA used as material had been derived from T cells, B-cell-depleted T cells, or PBMCs.

Trimming took 3 bases from V and 9 from J; bases not matched to a gene: 4. There are 15 residues in the CDR3. CDR1 and CDR2 from the germline V gene are MDHEN and SYDVKM. Original handling: Reference gene primer amplification in the assay estimated nucleated cell counts. Sequencing was performed with immunoSEQ multiplex PCR; in TCRdb, only in-frame clones are kept and a portion is missing. Clonal size and the V and J genes are those of that table, whereas D and trimming came from the DNA. The sample yields a few hundred thousand clones, approximately 89% seen once. Sequenced sample: peripheral blood. This chain joins TRBV28 and TRBJ1-6; 11 positions match TRBD1. This sequence originates from a woman in her fifties or sixties with acute or convalescent COVID-19. The CDR3 sequence: CASSFGGQGVSPLHF. In DNA form, the CDR3 reads TGTGCCAGCAGTTTCGGGGGACAGGGGGTTTCACCCCTCCACTTT.